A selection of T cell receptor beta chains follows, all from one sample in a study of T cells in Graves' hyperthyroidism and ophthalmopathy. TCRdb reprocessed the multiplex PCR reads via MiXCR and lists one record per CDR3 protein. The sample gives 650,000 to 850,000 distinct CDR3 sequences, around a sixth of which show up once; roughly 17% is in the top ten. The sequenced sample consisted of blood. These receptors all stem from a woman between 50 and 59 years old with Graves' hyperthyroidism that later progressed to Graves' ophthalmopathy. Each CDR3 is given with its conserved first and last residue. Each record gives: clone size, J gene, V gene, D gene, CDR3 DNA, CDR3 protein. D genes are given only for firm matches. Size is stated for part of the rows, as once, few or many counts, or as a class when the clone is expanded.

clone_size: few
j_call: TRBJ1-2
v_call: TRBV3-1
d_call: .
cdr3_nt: TGTGCCAGCAGCCAAGAACCTGTAACTAACTATGGCTACACCTTC
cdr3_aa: CASSQEPVTNYGYTF

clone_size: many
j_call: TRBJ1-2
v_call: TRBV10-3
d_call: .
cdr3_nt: TGTGCCATCAGTGAGTCGATTTCGACCGGCTACACCTTC
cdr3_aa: CAISESISTGYTF

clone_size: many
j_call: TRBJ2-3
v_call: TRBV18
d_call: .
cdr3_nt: TGTGCCAGCTCACCCACCGCAGGGTGGCTTGCAGATACGCAGTATTTT
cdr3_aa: CASSPTAGWLADTQYF

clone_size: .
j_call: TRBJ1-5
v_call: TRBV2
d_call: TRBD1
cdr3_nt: TGTGCCAGCAGAGCCGGGACAGGGGATCTAAGCAATCAGCCCCAGCATTTT
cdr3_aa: CASRAGTGDLSNQPQHF

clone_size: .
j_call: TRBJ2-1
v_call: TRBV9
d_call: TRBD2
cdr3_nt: TGTGCCAGCAGCGTAGATGGGTGGCGGGGGGACAATGAGCAGTTCTTC
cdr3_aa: CASSVDGWRGDNEQFF

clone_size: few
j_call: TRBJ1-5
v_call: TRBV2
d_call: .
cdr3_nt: TGTGCCAGCAGGATAAGGAGCGGTCAGCCCCAGCATTTT
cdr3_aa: CASRIRSGQPQHF

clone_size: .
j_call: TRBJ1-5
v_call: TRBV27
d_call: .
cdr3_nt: TGTGCCAGCAGTTTGTCCTGGGGCGGCAATCAGCCCCAGCATTTT
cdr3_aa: CASSLSWGGNQPQHF

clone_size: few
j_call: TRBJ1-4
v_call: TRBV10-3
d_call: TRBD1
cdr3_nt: TGTGCCATCAGTGAGTCCGGGACAGGGAAGGAAAAACTGTTTTTT
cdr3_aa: CAISESGTGKEKLFF

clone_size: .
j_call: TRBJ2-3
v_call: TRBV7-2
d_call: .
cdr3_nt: TGTGCCAGCAGCTTAACACGGGGACACACAGATACGCAGTATTTT
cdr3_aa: CASSLTRGHTDTQYF

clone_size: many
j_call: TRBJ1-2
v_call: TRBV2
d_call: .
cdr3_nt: TGTGCCAGCAGTGCCCGGGGAGGGGTCACATTCTATGGCTACACCTTC
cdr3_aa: CASSARGGVTFYGYTF

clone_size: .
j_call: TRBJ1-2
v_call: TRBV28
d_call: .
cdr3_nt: TGTGCCAGCAGTCCCTCGCGACGGAACTTCTATGGCTACACCTTC
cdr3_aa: CASSPSRRNFYGYTF

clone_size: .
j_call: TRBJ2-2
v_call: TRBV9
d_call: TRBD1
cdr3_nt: TGTGCCAGCAGCGACATTACCCGGGACAGGTTTATCGCCGGGGAGCTGTTTTTT
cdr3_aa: CASSDITRDRFIAGELFF

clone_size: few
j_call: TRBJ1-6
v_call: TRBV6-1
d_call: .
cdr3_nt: TGTGCCAGCAGTGAGGACGGCGGGATTTCACCCCTCCACTTT
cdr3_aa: CASSEDGGISPLHF

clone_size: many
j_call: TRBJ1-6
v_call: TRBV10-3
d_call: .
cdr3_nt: TGTGCCATCAGTGAGTCGATGGGGGCAGGGGAGTCACCCCTCCACTTT
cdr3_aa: CAISESMGAGESPLHF

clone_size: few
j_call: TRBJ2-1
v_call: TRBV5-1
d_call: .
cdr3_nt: TGCGCCAGCAGCTCTGACCCCAGCTCCTACAATGAGCAGTTCTTC
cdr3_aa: CASSSDPSSYNEQFF

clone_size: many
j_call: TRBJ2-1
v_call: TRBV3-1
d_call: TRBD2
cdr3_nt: TGTGCCAGCAGCCAGCGGCGGGGGGGCGGGGGTAATGAGCAGTTCTTC
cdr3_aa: CASSQRRGGGGNEQFF

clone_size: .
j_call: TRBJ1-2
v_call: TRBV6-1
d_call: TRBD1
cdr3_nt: TGTGCCAGCAGCCTGTGGGACAGGGACCTCTATGGCTACACCTTC
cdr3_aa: CASSLWDRDLYGYTF

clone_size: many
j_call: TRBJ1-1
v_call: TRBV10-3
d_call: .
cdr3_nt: TGTGCCATCAGTTTACAGGAAACCACTGAAGCTTTCTTT
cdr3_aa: CAISLQETTEAFF

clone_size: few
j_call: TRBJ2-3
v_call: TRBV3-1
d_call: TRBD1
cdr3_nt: TGTGCCAGCAGGCGGGTTTATCAGAGAAAGACAGGGGCCCCCAGCACAGATACGCAGTATTTT
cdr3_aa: CASRRVYQRKTGAPSTDTQYF

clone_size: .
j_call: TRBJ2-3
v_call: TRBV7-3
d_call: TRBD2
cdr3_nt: TGTGCCAGCAGCTTAGGCAGCGGGGGGGCCTCGGGCACAGATACGCAGTATTTT
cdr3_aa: CASSLGSGGASGTDTQYF

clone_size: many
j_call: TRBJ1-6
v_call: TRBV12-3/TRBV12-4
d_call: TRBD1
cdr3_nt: TGTGCCAGCATCGCAGGGGGTTTAAGCTCCTATAATTCACCCCTCCACTTT
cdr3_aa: CASIAGGLSSYNSPLHF

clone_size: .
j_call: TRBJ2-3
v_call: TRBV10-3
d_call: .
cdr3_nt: TGTGCCATCTCAGCCAGGGCGGTTAGCACAGATACGCAGTATTTT
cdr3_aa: CAISARAVSTDTQYF

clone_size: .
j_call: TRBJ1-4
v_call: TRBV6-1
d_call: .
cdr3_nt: TGTGCCAGCCGGACGGGGGCTGGGACTAATGAAAAACTGTTTTTT
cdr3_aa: CASRTGAGTNEKLFF

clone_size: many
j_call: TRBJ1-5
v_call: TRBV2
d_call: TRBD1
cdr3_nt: TGTGCCACGGACAGGGGATTCGGTCAGCCCCAGCATTTT
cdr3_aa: CATDRGFGQPQHF

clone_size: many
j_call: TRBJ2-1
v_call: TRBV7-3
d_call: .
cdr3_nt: TGTGCCAGCAGCCCTCCCGGGGCAGCCTACAATGAGCAGTTCTTC
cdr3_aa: CASSPPGAAYNEQFF